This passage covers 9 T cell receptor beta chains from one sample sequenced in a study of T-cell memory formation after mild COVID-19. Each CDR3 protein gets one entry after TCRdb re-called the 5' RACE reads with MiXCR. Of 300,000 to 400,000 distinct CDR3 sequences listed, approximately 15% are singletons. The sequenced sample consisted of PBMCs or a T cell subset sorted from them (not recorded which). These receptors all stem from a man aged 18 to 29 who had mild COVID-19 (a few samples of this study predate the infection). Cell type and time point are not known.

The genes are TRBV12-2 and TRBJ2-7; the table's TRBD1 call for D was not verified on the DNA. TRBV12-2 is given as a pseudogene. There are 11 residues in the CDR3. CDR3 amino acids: CASRIPPGRAF. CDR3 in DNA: TGTGCAAGTCGCATACCCCCCGGCAGAGCATTC.

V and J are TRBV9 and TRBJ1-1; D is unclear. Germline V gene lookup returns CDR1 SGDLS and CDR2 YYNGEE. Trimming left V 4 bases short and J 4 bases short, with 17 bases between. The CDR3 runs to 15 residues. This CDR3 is CASSSGPGWGTEAFF. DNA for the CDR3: TGTGCCAGCAGCTCCGGCCCGGGTTGGGGCACTGAAGCTTTCTTT.

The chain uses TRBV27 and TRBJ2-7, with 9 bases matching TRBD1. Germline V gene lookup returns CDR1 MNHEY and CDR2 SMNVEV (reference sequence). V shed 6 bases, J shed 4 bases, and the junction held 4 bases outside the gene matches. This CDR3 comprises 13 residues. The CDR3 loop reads CASRTTGGYEQYV. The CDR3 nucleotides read TGTGCCAGCAGGACGACAGGGGGTTACGAGCAGTACGTC.

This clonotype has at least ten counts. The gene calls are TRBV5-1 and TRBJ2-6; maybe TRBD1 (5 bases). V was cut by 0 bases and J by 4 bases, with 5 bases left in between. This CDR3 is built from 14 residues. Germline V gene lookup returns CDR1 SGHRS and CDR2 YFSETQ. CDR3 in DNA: TGCGCCAGCAGCTTGGAGGGGGGGGCCAACGTCCTGACTTTC. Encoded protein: CASSLEGGANVLTF.

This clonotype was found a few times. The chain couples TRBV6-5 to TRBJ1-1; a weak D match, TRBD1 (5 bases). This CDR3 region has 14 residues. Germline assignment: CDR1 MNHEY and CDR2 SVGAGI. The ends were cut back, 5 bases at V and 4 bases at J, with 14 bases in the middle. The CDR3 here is CASSTWGGSTEAFF. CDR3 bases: TGTGCCAGCAGTACATGGGGGGGGAGCACTGAAGCTTTCTTT.

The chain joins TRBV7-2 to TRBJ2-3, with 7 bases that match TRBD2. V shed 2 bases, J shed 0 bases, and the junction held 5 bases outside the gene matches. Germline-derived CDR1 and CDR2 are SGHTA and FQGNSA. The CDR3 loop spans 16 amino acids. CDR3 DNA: TGTGCCAGCAGCTTACCAAGCGGGACTAGCACAGATACGCAGTATTTT. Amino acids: CASSLPSGTSTDTQYF.

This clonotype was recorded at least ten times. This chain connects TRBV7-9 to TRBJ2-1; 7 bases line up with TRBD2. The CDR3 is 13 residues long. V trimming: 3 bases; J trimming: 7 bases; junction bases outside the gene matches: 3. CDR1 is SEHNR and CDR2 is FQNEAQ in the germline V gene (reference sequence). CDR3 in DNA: TGTGCCAGCAGCTTGGGGGGGGTTAATGAGCAGTTCTTC. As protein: CASSLGGVNEQFF. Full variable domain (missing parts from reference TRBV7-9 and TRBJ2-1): DTGVSQNPRHKITKRGQNVTFRCDPISEHNRLYWYRQTLGQGPEFLTYFQNEAQLEKSRLLSDRFSAERPKGSFSTLEIQRTEQGDSAMYLCASSLGGVNEQFFGPGTRLTVL.

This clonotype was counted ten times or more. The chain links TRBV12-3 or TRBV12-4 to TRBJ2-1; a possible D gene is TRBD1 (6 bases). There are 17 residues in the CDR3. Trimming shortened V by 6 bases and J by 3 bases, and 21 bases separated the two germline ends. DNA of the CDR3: TGTGCCAGCAGCGAAAAGGTGGGGGCTAACCTCTACAATGAGCAGTTCTTC. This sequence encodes CASSEKVGANLYNEQFF.

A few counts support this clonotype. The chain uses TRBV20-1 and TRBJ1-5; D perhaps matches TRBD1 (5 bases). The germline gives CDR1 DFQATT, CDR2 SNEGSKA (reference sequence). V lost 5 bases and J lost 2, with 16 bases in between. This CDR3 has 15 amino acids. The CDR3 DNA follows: TGCAGTGCTCTGTCCGGGGCGAACGGCAATCAGCCCCAGCATTTT. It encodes CSALSGANGNQPQHF.